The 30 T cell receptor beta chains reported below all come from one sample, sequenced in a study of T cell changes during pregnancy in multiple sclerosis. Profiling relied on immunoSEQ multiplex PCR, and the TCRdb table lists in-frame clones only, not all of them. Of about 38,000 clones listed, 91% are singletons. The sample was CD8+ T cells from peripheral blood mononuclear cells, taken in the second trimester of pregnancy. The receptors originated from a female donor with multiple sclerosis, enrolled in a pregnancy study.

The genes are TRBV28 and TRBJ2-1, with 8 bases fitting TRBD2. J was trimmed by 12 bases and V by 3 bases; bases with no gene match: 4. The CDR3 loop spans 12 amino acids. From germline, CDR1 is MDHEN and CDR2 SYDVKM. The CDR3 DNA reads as TGTGCCAGCAGTTTCGGCACTAGCGGGCAGTTCTTC. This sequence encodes CASSFGTSGQFF.

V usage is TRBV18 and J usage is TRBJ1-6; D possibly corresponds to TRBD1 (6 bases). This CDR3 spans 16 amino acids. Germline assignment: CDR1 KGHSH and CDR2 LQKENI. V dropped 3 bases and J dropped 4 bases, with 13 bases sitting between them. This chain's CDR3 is CASSPRTDSYNSPLHF. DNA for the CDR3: TGTGCCAGCTCACCCCGGACGGACAGTTATAATTCACCCCTCCACTTT. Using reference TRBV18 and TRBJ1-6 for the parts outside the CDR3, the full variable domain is NAGVMQNPRHLVRRRGQEARLRCSPMKGHSHVYWYRQLPEEGLKFMVYLQKENIIDESGMPKERFSAEFPKEGPSILRIQQVVRGDSAAYFCASSPRTDSYNSPLHFGNGTRLTVT.

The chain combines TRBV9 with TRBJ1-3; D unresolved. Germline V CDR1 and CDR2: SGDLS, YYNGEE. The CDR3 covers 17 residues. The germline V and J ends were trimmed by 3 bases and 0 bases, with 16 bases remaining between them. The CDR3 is CASSAGPDPSSGNTIYF. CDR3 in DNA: TGTGCCAGCAGCGCGGGTCCCGACCCGAGCTCTGGAAACACCATATATTTT.

Here the CDR3 DNA reads TGTGCCAGCAGTTACTTTGGGACAGTCTATGGCTACACCTTC. Translating gives CASSYFGTVYGYTF. The rearrangement links TRBV6-6 to TRBJ1-2, with 7 nucleotides matching TRBD1. Germline V gives CDR1 MNHNY, CDR2 SVGAGI (reference sequence). This CDR3 comprises 14 residues. With V trimmed by 1 base and J by 4 bases, 3 bases remained unmatched.

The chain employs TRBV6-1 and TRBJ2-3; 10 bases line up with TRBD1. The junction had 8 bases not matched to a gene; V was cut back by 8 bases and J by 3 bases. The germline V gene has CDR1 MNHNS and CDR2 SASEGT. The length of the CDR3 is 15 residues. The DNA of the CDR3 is TGTGCCAGCTGGGGGGACAGGGGTATGACAGATACGCAGTATTTT. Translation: CASWGDRGMTDTQYF.

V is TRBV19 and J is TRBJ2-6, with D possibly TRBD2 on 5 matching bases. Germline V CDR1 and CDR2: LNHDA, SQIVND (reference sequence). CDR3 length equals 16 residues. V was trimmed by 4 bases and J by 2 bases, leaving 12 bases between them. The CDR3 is CASSSRAGTGANVLTF. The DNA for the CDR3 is TGTGCCAGTAGTAGCCGAGCCGGGACTGGGGCCAACGTCCTGACTTTC.

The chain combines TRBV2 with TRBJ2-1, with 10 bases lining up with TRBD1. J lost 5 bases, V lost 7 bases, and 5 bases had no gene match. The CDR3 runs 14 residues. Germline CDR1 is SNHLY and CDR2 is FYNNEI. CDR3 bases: TGTGCCAGCACCCCGGGACAGGGGCACAATGAGCAGTTCTTC. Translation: CASTPGQGHNEQFF.

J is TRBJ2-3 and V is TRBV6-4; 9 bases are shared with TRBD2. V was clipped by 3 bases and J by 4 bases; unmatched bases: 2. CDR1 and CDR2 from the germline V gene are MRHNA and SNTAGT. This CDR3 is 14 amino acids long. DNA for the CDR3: TGTGCCAGCAGTGAGGGACTAGCCGCAGATACGCAGTATTTT. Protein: CASSEGLAADTQYF.

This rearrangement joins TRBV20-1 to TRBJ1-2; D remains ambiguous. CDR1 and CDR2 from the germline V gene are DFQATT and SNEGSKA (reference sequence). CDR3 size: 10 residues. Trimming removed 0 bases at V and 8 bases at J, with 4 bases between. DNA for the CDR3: TGCAGTGCTAGAGATCTCGGCTACACCTTC. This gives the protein CSARDLGYTF.

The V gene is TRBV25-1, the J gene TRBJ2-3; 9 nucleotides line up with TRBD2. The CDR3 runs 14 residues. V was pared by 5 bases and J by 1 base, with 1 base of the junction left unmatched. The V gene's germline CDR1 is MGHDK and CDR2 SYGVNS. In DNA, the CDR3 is TGTGCCAGCAGTAGGACTAGCGGCACAGATACGCAGTATTTT. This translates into CASSRTSGTDTQYF.

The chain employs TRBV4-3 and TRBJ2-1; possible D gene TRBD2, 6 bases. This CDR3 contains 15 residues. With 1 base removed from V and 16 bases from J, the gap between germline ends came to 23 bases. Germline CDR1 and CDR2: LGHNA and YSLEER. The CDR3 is CASSQGTLDYRAFFF. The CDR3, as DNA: TGCGCCAGCAGCCAAGGCACACTGGACTACAGAGCATTTTTCTTC.

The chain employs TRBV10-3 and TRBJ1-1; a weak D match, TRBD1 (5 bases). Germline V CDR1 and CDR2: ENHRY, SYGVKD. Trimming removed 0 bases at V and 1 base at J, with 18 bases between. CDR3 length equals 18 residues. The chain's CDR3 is CAISESGWGEWSNTEAFF. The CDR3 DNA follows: TGTGCCATCAGTGAGTCAGGCTGGGGGGAATGGTCGAACACTGAAGCTTTCTTT.

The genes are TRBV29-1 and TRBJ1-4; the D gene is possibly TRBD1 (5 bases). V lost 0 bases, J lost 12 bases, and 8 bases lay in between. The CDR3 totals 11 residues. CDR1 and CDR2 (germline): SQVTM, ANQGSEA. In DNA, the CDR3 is TGCAGCGTTGAAGATCAGGGTGAACTGTTTTTT. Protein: CSVEDQGELFF.

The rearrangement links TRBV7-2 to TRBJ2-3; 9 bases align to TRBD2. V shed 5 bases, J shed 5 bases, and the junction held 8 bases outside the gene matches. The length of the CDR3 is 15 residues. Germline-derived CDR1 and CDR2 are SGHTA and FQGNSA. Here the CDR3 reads CASSRLAAARDTQYF. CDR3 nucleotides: TGTGCCAGCAGCAGACTAGCGGCCGCCAGAGATACGCAGTATTTT.

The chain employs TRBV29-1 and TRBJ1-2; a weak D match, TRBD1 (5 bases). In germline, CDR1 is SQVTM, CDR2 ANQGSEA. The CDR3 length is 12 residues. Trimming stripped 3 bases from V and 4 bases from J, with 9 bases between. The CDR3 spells CSVDRGGYGYTF. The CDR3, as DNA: TGCAGCGTTGATAGGGGCGGCTATGGCTACACCTTC.

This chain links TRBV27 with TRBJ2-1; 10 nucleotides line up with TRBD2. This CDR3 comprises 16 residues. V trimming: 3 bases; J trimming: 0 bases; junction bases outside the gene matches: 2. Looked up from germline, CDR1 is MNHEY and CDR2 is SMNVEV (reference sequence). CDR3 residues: CASSFRLAGSYNEQFF. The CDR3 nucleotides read TGTGCCAGCAGTTTTCGACTAGCGGGCTCCTACAATGAGCAGTTCTTC.

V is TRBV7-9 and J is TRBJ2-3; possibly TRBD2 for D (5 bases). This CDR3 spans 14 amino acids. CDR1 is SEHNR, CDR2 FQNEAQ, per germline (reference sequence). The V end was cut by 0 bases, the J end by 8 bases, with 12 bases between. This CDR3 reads CASSLAGVWVTQYF. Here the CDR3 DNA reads TGTGCCAGCAGCTTAGCGGGAGTCTGGGTTACGCAGTATTTT.

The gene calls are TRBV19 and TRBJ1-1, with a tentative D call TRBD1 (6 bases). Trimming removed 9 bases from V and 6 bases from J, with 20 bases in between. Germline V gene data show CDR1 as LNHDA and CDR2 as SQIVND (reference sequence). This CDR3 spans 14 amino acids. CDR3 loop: CASSRSGAGAEAFF. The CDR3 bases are TGTGCCAGCTCAAGATCAGGGGCGGGCGCTGAAGCTTTCTTT.

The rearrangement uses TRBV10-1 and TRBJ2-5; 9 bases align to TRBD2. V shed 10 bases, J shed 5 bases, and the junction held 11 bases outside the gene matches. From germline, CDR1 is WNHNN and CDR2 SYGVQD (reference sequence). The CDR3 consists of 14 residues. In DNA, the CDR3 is TGCGCCACCTCCCCTAGCGGGAAGGGGGAGACCCAGTACTTC. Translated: CATSPSGKGETQYF.

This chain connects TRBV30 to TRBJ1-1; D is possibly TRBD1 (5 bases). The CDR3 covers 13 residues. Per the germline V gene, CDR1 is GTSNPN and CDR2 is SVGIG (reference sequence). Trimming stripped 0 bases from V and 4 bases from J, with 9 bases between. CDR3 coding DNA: TGTGCCTGGAGTGTAGGGGCTCCCACTGAAGCTTTCTTT. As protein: CAWSVGAPTEAFF.

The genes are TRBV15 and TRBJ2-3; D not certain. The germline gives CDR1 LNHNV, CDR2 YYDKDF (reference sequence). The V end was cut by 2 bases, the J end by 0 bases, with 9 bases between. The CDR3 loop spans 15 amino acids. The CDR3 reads CATSRYSTSTDTQYF. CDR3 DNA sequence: TGTGCCACCAGCAGATACTCGACTAGCACAGATACGCAGTATTTT.

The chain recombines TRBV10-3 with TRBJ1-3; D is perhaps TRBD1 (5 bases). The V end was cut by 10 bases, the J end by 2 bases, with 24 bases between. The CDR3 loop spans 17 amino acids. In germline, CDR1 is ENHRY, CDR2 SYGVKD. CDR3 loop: CATSAASGLAAGNTIYF. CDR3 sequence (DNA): TGTGCCACTTCCGCGGCCTCAGGGCTCGCAGCTGGAAACACCATATATTTT.

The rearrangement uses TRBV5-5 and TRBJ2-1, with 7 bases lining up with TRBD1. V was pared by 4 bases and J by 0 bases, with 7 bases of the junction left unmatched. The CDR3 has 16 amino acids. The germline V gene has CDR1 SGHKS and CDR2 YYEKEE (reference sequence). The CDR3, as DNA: TGTGCCAGCAGCCTCCTAGCAGGGGGCTCCTACAATGAGCAGTTCTTC. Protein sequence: CASSLLAGGSYNEQFF.

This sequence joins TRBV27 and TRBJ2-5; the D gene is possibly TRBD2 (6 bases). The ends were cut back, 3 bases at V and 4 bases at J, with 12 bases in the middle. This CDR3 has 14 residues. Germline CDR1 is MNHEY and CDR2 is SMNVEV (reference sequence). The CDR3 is CASSFVVGGETQYF. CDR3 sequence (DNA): TGTGCCAGCAGTTTTGTGGTGGGGGGAGAGACCCAGTACTTC.

CDR3 nucleotides: TGTGCCAGCAGTGAAGGCGTTGTCAATCAGCCCCAGCATTTT. Protein: CASSEGVVNQPQHF. V gene TRBV2 combines with J gene TRBJ1-5; D gene unclear. This CDR3 spans 14 amino acids. Looked up from germline, CDR1 is SNHLY and CDR2 is FYNNEI. V gave up 1 base and J gave up 3 bases, with 7 bases separating them.

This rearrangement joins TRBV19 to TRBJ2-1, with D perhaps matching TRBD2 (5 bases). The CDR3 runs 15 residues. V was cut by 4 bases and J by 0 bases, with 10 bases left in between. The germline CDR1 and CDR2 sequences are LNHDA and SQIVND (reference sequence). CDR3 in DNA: TGTGCCAGTAGTAATAGCGATAGCTCCTACAATGAGCAGTTCTTC. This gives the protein CASSNSDSSYNEQFF.

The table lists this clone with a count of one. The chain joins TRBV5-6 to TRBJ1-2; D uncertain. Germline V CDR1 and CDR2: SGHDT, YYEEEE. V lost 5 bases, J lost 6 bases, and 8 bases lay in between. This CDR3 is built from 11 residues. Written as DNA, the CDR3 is TGTGCCAGCAGTTATAGCCATGGCTACACCTTC. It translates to CASSYSHGYTF.

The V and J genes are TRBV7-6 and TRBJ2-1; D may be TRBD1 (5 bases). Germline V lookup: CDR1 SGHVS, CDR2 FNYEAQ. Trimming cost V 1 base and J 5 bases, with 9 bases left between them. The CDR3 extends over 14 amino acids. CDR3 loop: CASSLVTENNEQFF. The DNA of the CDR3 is TGTGCCAGCAGCTTAGTGACAGAGAACAATGAGCAGTTCTTC.

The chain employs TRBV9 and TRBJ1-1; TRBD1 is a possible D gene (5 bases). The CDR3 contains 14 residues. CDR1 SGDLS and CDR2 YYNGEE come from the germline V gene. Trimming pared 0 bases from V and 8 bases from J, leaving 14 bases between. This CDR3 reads CASSVASRQGEAFF. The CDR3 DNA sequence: TGTGCCAGCAGCGTAGCTTCGAGGCAGGGCGAAGCTTTCTTT.

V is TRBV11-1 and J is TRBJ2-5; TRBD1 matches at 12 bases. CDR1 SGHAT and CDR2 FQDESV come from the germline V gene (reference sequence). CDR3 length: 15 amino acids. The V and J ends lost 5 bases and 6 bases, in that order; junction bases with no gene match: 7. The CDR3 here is CASSDGTGGTKTQYF. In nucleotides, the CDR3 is TGTGCCAGCAGCGACGGGACAGGGGGCACAAAGACCCAGTACTTC.